This paragraph reports one T cell receptor (beta chain). What it binds is unknown. This sample was taken from a study of early T cells in non-severe SARS-CoV-2 infection. Turning to the study itself: Unpaired chains resulted from sequencing bulk RNA of unsorted whole blood. Study findings and constraints: The matching step, a VDJdb search, favored anti-spike CD8 responses and missed private and CD4 specificities.

Attached unique molecular identifiers marked individual cDNA molecules. TCRdb analysed the 5' RACE reads with MiXCR anew, one entry per CDR3 protein. Of 77,000 or so distinct CDR3 sequences listed, about 14% were seen once; the top ten hold around 3.6%. Germline CDR1 reads SGHTA; CDR2 reads FQGNSA. Trimming cost V 5 bases and J 7 bases; bases outside gene matches: 7. The CDR3 runs 15 residues. The sample in question was whole blood, obtained at baseline. This receptor was identified in an adult who was a healthcare worker with PCR-confirmed SARS-CoV-2 infection or an uninfected control (not recorded which). This chain links TRBV7-2 with TRBJ2-1; 11 bases line up with TRBD2. The CDR3 protein is CASSPSTSGRNEQFF. The DNA for the CDR3 is TGTGCCAGCAGCCCATCAACTAGCGGGAGAAATGAGCAGTTCTTC.